Presented here are 22 T cell receptor beta chains from one specimen sequenced in a study of T cells in Graves' hyperthyroidism and ophthalmopathy. It was RNA transcripts that yielded the amplified TCR beta CDR3 regions. Carried out on the TCR CDR3, a first-round RT-PCR used the HTBI primer set. TCRdb redid the calling of the multiplex PCR reads with MiXCR, one entry per CDR3 protein. The repertoire holds about 380,000 distinct CDR3 sequences, around 14% seen once, with roughly 11% in the top ten. Sequencing was carried out using blood. The receptors derive from a woman in her fifties or sixties with Graves' hyperthyroidism.

This clonotype showed up many times. The chain recombines TRBV20-1 with TRBJ2-5; 12 bases line up with TRBD2. Trimming removed 1 base from V and 3 bases from J; junction bases left unmatched: 9. CDR3 length: 17 amino acids. CDR1 and CDR2 from the germline V gene are DFQATT and SNEGSKA (reference sequence). The CDR3 bases are TGCAGTGCTAGAGTCCCTAGCGGGAGGGCCTTGAAAGAGACCCAGTACTTC. This gives the protein CSARVPSGRALKETQYF.

This clonotype was recorded at least ten times. The chain joins TRBV11-2 to TRBJ1-3; D is possibly TRBD1 (5 bases). CDR3 length: 14 residues. With 3 bases removed from V and 1 base from J, the gap between germline ends came to 7 bases. CDR1 is SGHAT and CDR2 is FQNNGV in the germline V gene. CDR3: CASSFSGSGNTIYF. CDR3 in DNA: TGTGCCAGCAGCTTTTCAGGGTCTGGAAACACCATATATTTT.

This clonotype has ten or more counts. The gene calls are TRBV7-2 and TRBJ2-7; D is unresolved. Trimming stripped 5 bases from V and 1 base from J, with 12 bases between. In germline, CDR1 is SGHTA, CDR2 FQGNSA. This CDR3 spans 14 amino acids. The CDR3 reads CASSPGVQSYEQYF. The CDR3 DNA reads as TGTGCCAGCAGCCCTGGTGTGCAGTCCTACGAGCAGTACTTC.

This clonotype was observed many times. The chain links TRBV13 to TRBJ2-5; weak D call: TRBD1 (5 bases). Trimming took off 0 bases at V and 2 bases at J, with 13 bases between the two ends. The CDR3 covers 16 residues. CDR1 and CDR2 from the germline V gene are PRHDT and FYEKMQ (reference sequence). CDR3 sequence: CASSLGGGGAQETQYF. In DNA form, the CDR3 reads TGTGCCAGCAGCTTAGGTGGCGGTGGGGCTCAAGAGACCCAGTACTTC. Full variable domain (remainder filled in from reference TRBV13 and TRBJ2-5): AAGVIQSPRHLIKEKRETATLKCYPIPRHDTVYWYQQGPGQDPQFLISFYEKMQSDKGSIPDRFSAQQFSDYHSELNMSSLELGDSALYFCASSLGGGGAQETQYFGPGTRLLVL.

V gene TRBV5-1 combines with J gene TRBJ2-3; D is possibly TRBD1 (5 bases). V lost 4 bases and J lost 1, with 13 bases in between. Germline CDR1 and CDR2: SGHRS and YFSETQ. The CDR3 totals 15 residues. This CDR3 is CASSPGHLGTDTQYF. In DNA form, the CDR3 reads TGCGCCAGCAGCCCCGGACACCTCGGCACAGATACGCAGTATTTT. Variable domain in full (rest from reference TRBV5-1 and TRBJ2-3): KAGVTQTPRYLIKTRGQQVTLSCSPISGHRSVSWYQQTPGQGLQFLFEYFSETQRNKGNFPGRFSGRQFSNSRSEMNVSTLELGDSALYLCASSPGHLGTDTQYFGPGTRLTVL.

The chain has TRBV20-1 and TRBJ2-1, with 12 bases aligning to TRBD2. The CDR3 extends over 16 amino acids. V lost 6 bases and J lost 7; bases outside the gene matches: 13. Germline V lookup: CDR1 DFQATT, CDR2 SNEGSKA (reference sequence). As DNA, the CDR3 is TGCAGTGCCAAACTAGCGGGAGGCATCCGGGGGAATGAGCAGTTCTTC. Translating it yields CSAKLAGGIRGNEQFF.

Comment on this clonotype: Likely a read error: the CDR3 ends without its conserved phenylalanine or tryptophan. The rearrangement joins TRBV7-7 to TRBJ2-1; D may correspond to TRBD1 or TRBD2 (5 bases each). The CDR3 sequence is 13 residues long. CDR1 is SSHAT, CDR2 FNYEAQ, per germline (reference sequence). CDR3: CASSLGRGDEQFS. For the CDR3, the DNA is TGTGCTAGCAGCTTAGGGCGAGGGGATGAGCAGTTCTCC.

This clonotype has a count of ten or more. This sequence joins TRBV20-1 and TRBJ1-1, with 9 positions matching TRBD1. The junction had 10 bases not matched to a gene; V was cut back by 2 bases and J by 0 bases. The CDR3 runs 17 residues. Germline loops: CDR1 DFQATT, CDR2 SNEGSKA (reference sequence). DNA for the CDR3: TGCAGTGCTAGACCGGGACAGGGAAAGGAAATGAACACTGAAGCTTTCTTT. Residues: CSARPGQGKEMNTEAFF.

This clonotype was seen more than once but under ten times. It may be a read error: a sequence one base away is much more abundant. This chain uses TRBV20-1 with TRBJ2-7; D unclear. Trimming pared 3 bases from V and 0 bases from J, leaving 12 bases between. The CDR3 consists of 14 residues. Germline assignment: CDR1 DFQATT and CDR2 SNEGSKA (reference sequence). The CDR3, as DNA: TGCAGTGCTAGGCGAGGCACCAACTCCTACGAGCAGTACTTC. As protein: CSARRGTNSYEQYF.

This clonotype was picked up many times. The genes are TRBV5-1 and TRBJ2-7; perhaps TRBD2 as D (6 bases). V was shortened by 1 base and J by 2 bases, with 10 bases between the two germline ends. From germline, CDR1 is SGHRS and CDR2 YFSETQ. The CDR3 runs 14 residues. DNA of the CDR3: TGCGCCAGCAGCTTGATTGCGGGACCCTACGAGCAGTACTTC. Translated: CASSLIAGPYEQYF.

This clonotype was seen repeatedly, ten times or more. The chain links TRBV24-1 to TRBJ2-5; no firm D call. Germline V lookup: CDR1 KGHDR, CDR2 SFDVKD. Trimming cost V 6 bases and J 2 bases, with 15 bases left between them. This CDR3 has 15 amino acids. CDR3 in amino acids: CATSSHLLRQETQYF. The CDR3 nucleotides read TGTGCCACCAGTTCGCATCTCTTACGGCAAGAGACCCAGTACTTC.

Only a few counts were recorded for this clonotype. The rearrangement links TRBV5-1 to TRBJ2-7; 11 positions match TRBD1. The V gene's germline CDR1 is SGHRS and CDR2 YFSETQ. CDR3 length: 15 amino acids. The J segment lost 7 bases and the V segment lost 3 bases, leaving 9 bases of the junction unmatched. DNA of the CDR3: TGCGCCAGCAGCTCGCCGGGACAGGGGGTTTGGGAGCAGTACTTC. Residues: CASSSPGQGVWEQYF.

On this clonotype: Relative to the germline gene, one junction end is altered; a read error may explain this. V gene TRBV10-3 combines with J gene TRBJ2-2, with TRBD2 identical over 10 bases. CDR3 length: 16 amino acids. Germline V gene sequence: CDR1 ENHRY, CDR2 SYGVKD. In nucleotides, the CDR3 is TGTGCCATCAGTGAGCAGGGACTAGCGAACGCCGGGGAGCTGTTTTTT. Translated, it gives CAISEQGLANAGELFF.

This clonotype has a handful of counts. The chain is built from TRBV4-1 and TRBJ1-1; TRBD1 matches 7 bases. The CDR3 covers 17 residues. Germline CDR1 and CDR2: MGHRA and YSYEKL. With 3 bases clipped from V and 6 bases from J, the junction kept 16 bases outside the gene matches. For the CDR3, the DNA is TGCGCCAGCAGCCATTCCGGGACAGCGGGTAAGGGGTCTGAAGCTTTCTTT. Its translation: CASSHSGTAGKGSEAFF.

This clonotype appeared a few times. The rearrangement joins TRBV4-2 to TRBJ2-5; 7 bases map to TRBD1. Germline V gene sequence: CDR1 LGHNA, CDR2 YNFKEQ. This CDR3 has 17 amino acids. The V segment lost 2 bases and the J segment 5 bases; nucleotides outside the gene matches: 14. DNA for the CDR3: TGTGCCAGCAGCCAAAGGCAGAGGACAGGCCAAGCCGAGACCCAGTACTTC. This gives the protein CASSQRQRTGQAETQYF.

In its sample, this clonotype was seen many times. The gene calls are TRBV6-5 and TRBJ2-7; the match to TRBD2 covers 10 bases. The J segment lost 5 bases and the V segment lost 2 bases, leaving 6 bases of the junction unmatched. Germline CDR1 and CDR2: MNHEY and SVGAGI. CDR3 length: 15 residues. The DNA for the CDR3 is TGTGCCAGCAGTTACGCGGCTAGCGGGAGCCACGAGCAGTACTTC. Its protein is CASSYAASGSHEQYF.

This clonotype was seen more than once but under ten times. V and J are TRBV4-1 and TRBJ1-2; D not certain. This CDR3 spans 13 amino acids. The V and J ends lost 1 base and 0 bases respectively, with 3 bases between them. CDR1 and CDR2 from the germline V gene are MGHRA and YSYEKL. The CDR3, as DNA: TGCGCCAGCAGCCAAGTCACTAACTATGGCTACACCTTC. It specifies CASSQVTNYGYTF.

In this sample, this clonotype turned up many times. The CDR3 reads CASSQVDRGEYYGYTF. CDR3 nucleotides: TGTGCCAGCAGCCAAGTGGACAGGGGGGAGTACTATGGCTACACCTTC. This chain uses TRBV3-1 with TRBJ1-2; 10 nucleotides align to TRBD1. V was pared by 1 base and J by 3 bases, with 5 bases of the junction left unmatched. This CDR3 has 16 residues. Germline V gene sequence: CDR1 LGHDT, CDR2 YNNKEL (reference sequence).

Ten or more counts support this clonotype. The rearrangement joins TRBV6-6 to TRBJ2-5; TRBD2 might be the D (6 bases). The V gene's germline CDR1 is MNHNY and CDR2 SVGAGI (reference sequence). This CDR3 comprises 15 residues. The ends were cut back, 0 bases at V and 5 bases at J, with 13 bases in the middle. The CDR3 DNA is TGTGCCAGCAGTTACTCTTTGGGAGGAGGGGAGACCCAGTACTTC. It specifies CASSYSLGGGETQYF.

This clonotype was found a few times. The rearrangement links TRBV10-3 to TRBJ2-7, with a weak D call TRBD2 (5 bases). V lost 0 bases and J 4 bases, leaving 10 bases between the germline ends. CDR1 is ENHRY, CDR2 SYGVKD, per germline. This CDR3 comprises 14 residues. The CDR3 DNA reads as TGTGCCATCAGTGAGTCGATGAGGGTTTACGAGCAGTACTTC. Translated, it gives CAISESMRVYEQYF.

The V gene is TRBV3-1, the J gene TRBJ2-2; D call uncertain. V lost 1 base and J lost 9, with 6 bases in between. Germline lookup yields CDR1 LGHDT and CDR2 YNNKEL (reference sequence). The CDR3 covers 12 residues. The CDR3 bases are TGTGCCAGCAGCCAAGGAACCTGGGAGCTGTTTTTT. Translating gives CASSQGTWELFF. Full variable domain (outside the CDR3, taken from reference TRBV3-1 and TRBJ2-2): DTAVSQTPKYLVTQMGNDKSIKCEQNLGHDTMYWYKQDSKKFLKIMFSYNNKELIINETVPNRFSPKSPDKAHLNLHINSLELGDSAVYFCASSQGTWELFFGEGSRLTVL.

This clonotype came up many times. V gene TRBV30 combines with J gene TRBJ1-6; 7 bases are shared with TRBD1. The CDR3 has 13 amino acids. V gave up 2 bases and J gave up 9 bases; unmatched junction bases: 4. CDR1 is GTSNPN, CDR2 SVGIG, per germline (reference sequence). Here the CDR3 DNA reads TGTGCCTGGAGTCCCAAGGGGGCTTCACCCCTCCACTTT. Its translation: CAWSPKGASPLHF.